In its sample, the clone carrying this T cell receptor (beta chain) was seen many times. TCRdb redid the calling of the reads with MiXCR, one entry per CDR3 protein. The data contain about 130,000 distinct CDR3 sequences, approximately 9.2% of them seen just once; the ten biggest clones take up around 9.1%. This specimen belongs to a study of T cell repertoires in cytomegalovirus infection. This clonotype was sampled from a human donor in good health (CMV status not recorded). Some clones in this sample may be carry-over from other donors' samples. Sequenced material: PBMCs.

CDR3 nucleotides: TGTGCCAGCAGCTCGATGACAGGGAGCTCTGGGGCCAACGTCCTGACTTTC. Translation gives CASSSMTGSSGANVLTF. The chain combines TRBV5-6 with TRBJ2-6, with 7 bases that match TRBD1. The CDR3 has 17 residues. From germline, CDR1 is SGHDT and CDR2 YYEEEE. The ends lost 3 bases at V and 0 bases at J; junction bases unmatched: 6.